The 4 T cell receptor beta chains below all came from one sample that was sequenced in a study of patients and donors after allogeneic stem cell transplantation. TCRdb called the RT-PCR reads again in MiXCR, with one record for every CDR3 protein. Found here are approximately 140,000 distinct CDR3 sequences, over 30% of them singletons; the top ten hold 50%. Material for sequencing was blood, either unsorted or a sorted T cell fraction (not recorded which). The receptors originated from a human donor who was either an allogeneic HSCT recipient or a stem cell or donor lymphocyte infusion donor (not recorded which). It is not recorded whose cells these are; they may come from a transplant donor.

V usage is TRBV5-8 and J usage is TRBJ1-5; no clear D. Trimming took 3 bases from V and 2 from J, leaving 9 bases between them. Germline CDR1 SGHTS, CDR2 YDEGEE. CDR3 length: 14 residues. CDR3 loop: CASSSGSRNQPQHF. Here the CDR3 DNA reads TGTGCCAGCAGCTCCGGGAGTCGCAATCAGCCCCAGCATTTT.

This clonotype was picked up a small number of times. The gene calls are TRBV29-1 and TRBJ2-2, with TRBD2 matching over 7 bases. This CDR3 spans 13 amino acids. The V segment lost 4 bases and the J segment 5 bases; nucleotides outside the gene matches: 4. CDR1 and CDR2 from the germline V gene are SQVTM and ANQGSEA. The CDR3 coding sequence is TGCAGCGTTGGACTAGCTCCTACCGGGGAGCTGTTTTTT. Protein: CSVGLAPTGELFF.

The CDR3: CASRGDGNEQFF. The CDR3 DNA follows: TGTGCCAGCAGAGGGGATGGCAATGAGCAGTTCTTC. The genes are TRBV6-6 and TRBJ2-1; D might be TRBD1 (5 bases). With 6 bases removed from V and 6 bases from J, the gap between germline ends came to 9 bases. Per germline, CDR1 MNHNY and CDR2 SVGAGI (reference sequence). This CDR3 region has 12 residues.

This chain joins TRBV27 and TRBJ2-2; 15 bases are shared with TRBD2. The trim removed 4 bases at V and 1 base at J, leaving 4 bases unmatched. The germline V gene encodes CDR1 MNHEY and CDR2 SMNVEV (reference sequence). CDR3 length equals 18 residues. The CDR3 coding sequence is TGTGCCAGCAGTTGGACTAGCGGGGGGGCCGGGAACACCGGGGAGCTGTTTTTT. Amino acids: CASSWTSGGAGNTGELFF.